Below are 22 T cell receptor beta chains sequenced from a single sample in a study of cytomegalovirus exposure and HLA in healthy donors. Researchers ran the PCR with 60 Vbeta and 13 Jbeta primers. Libraries were prepared by immunoSEQ multiplex PCR; TCRdb keeps only in-frame clonotypes and omits some of them. This table has 200,000 to 250,000 clones, 60% to 85% appearing once. Sequencing was done on a sample of PBMCs. The receptors were gathered from a man in his forties in good health and CMV-seronegative.

This clone was counted between two and nine times. The rearrangement joins TRBV6-6 to TRBJ1-5; D unclear. This CDR3 comprises 12 residues. Trimming removed 4 bases at V and 9 bases at J, with 10 bases between. Germline V gives CDR1 MNHNY, CDR2 SVGAGI (reference sequence). CDR3 loop: CASSSHIWPQHF. The CDR3 DNA reads as TGTGCCAGCAGTTCCCACATATGGCCCCAGCATTTT.

The CDR3 region has the DNA TGTGCCAGCAGTGCGATAGACACTCTCTTGGGCGAGCAGTACTTC. This translates into CASSAIDTLLGEQYF. V gene TRBV6-1 combines with J gene TRBJ2-7; D gene uncertain. The CDR3 is made up of 15 amino acids. V lost 4 bases to trimming and J lost 6 bases, with 19 bases between them. Germline loops: CDR1 MNHNS, CDR2 SASEGT.

The chain recombines TRBV6-1 with TRBJ2-5; D gene ambiguous. The length of the CDR3 is 14 residues. From germline, CDR1 is MNHNS and CDR2 SASEGT. V was trimmed by 3 bases and J by 2 bases, leaving 10 bases between them. The CDR3: CASSDFGGQETQYF. DNA of the CDR3: TGTGCCAGCAGTGATTTCGGCGGACAAGAGACCCAGTACTTC.

V gene TRBV19 combines with J gene TRBJ1-1, with D possibly being TRBD1 (5 bases). The CDR3 sequence is 14 residues long. V gave up 2 bases and J gave up 3 bases, with 10 bases separating them. Germline-derived CDR1 and CDR2 are LNHDA and SQIVND (reference sequence). CDR3 protein: CASSIQGWDTEAFF. The CDR3 DNA reads TGTGCCAGTAGTATACAGGGATGGGACACTGAAGCTTTCTTT. Variable domain in full (rest from reference TRBV19 and TRBJ1-1): DGGITQSPKYLFRKEGQNVTLSCEQNLNHDAMYWYRQDPGQGLRLIYYSQIVNDFQKGDIAEGYSVSREKKESFPLTVTSAQKNPTAFYLCASSIQGWDTEAFFGQGTRLTVV.

As regards this clone: This sample also contains other DNA sequences that code for the same CDR3. The chain joins TRBV5-4 to TRBJ2-5; 7 bases match TRBD2. The CDR3 is made up of 14 amino acids. Unmatched junction bases numbered 2, after V lost 0 bases and J lost 3 bases. CDR1 SGHNT and CDR2 YYREEE come from the germline V gene (reference sequence). The CDR3 protein is CASSLVGGEETQYF. The CDR3 DNA is TGTGCCAGCAGCTTGGTGGGGGGGGAAGAGACCCAGTACTTC.

The chain carries TRBV6-5 and TRBJ2-7; the match to TRBD1 covers 7 bases. Germline V gene sequence: CDR1 MNHEY, CDR2 SVGAGI. The CDR3 is made up of 14 amino acids. Trimming at V came to 6 bases and at J to 1 base, leaving 6 bases not matched to a gene. Here the CDR3 reads CASSRRDSSYEQYF. In DNA, the CDR3 is TGTGCCAGCAGCCGCCGGGACAGTTCCTACGAGCAGTACTTC.

Worth noting for this clone: This sample includes further DNA sequences coding for the same CDR3. The chain recombines TRBV5-1 with TRBJ2-2; D is perhaps TRBD2 (7 bases). Trimming stripped 0 bases from V and 5 bases from J, with 14 bases between. Per germline, CDR1 SGHRS and CDR2 YFSETQ. The CDR3 loop spans 16 amino acids. The CDR3 nucleotides read TGCGCCAGCAGCTTGGGCGGGGGCAGCGATACCGGGGAGCTGTTTTTT. Translating gives CASSLGGGSDTGELFF.

The chain employs TRBV2 and TRBJ2-5, with 14 bases lining up with TRBD2. Per the germline V gene, CDR1 is SNHLY and CDR2 is FYNNEI. With 1 base clipped from V and 2 bases from J, the junction kept 9 bases outside the gene matches. The CDR3 has 19 residues. The CDR3 nucleotides are TGTGCCAGCAGTGAAGGGAGACTAGCGGGGGGGCCTAAACAAGAGACCCAGTACTTC. Protein: CASSEGRLAGGPKQETQYF.

This clone has only a few counts. The V call is TRBV11-2, the J call TRBJ2-2; TRBD2 aligns across 8 bases. Germline-derived CDR1 and CDR2 are SGHAT and FQNNGV. The CDR3 has 14 amino acids. V lost 6 bases, J lost 4 bases, and 4 bases stayed unmatched. The CDR3 is CASRWTSPTGELFF. In DNA, the CDR3 is TGTGCCAGCAGGTGGACTAGCCCCACCGGGGAGCTGTTTTTT. Filled out from reference TRBV11-2 and TRBJ2-2, the complete variable domain reads EAGVAQSPRYKIIEKRQSVAFWCNPISGHATLYWYQQILGQGPKLLIQFQNNGVVDDSQLPKDRFSAERLKGVDSTLKIQPAKLEDSAVYLCASRWTSPTGELFFGEGSRLTVL.

The chain links TRBV7-2 to TRBJ2-1; 7 bases are a match to TRBD1. Per the germline V gene, CDR1 is SGHTA and CDR2 is FQGNSA. Losses at the gene ends were 5 bases for V and 3 bases for J; bases not matched to a gene: 7. The CDR3 has 15 amino acids. CDR3 nucleotide sequence: TGTGCCAGCAGCCCCCCCCGGACAGGCTACAATGAGCAGTTCTTC. As protein: CASSPPRTGYNEQFF.

The chain links TRBV7-9 to TRBJ2-1; 11 nucleotides line up with TRBD2. Trimming at V came to 3 bases and at J to 7 bases, leaving 8 bases not matched to a gene. Looked up from germline, CDR1 is SEHNR and CDR2 is FQNEAQ (reference sequence). This CDR3 comprises 16 residues. For the CDR3, the DNA is TGTGCCAGCAGCTTCGTCAGGGCTAGCGGGAGGAATGAGCAGTTCTTC. Its translation: CASSFVRASGRNEQFF.

V is TRBV4-1 and J is TRBJ2-5; D remains unclear. V shed 1 base and J shed 1 base, with 7 bases lying between them. The CDR3 loop spans 14 amino acids. CDR1 MGHRA and CDR2 YSYEKL come from the germline V gene. CDR3 DNA sequence: TGCGCCAGCAGCCAAGTTAGCCCCCAAGAGACCCAGTACTTC. It translates to CASSQVSPQETQYF.

This sequence joins TRBV7-9 and TRBJ2-5; 10 bases align to TRBD2. The CDR3 has 15 residues. J was trimmed by 2 bases and V by 5 bases; bases with no gene match: 5. Germline V gene data show CDR1 as SEHNR and CDR2 as FQNEAQ (reference sequence). Here the CDR3 DNA reads TGTGCCAGCAGCCCCGAGGGACTAGCGCAAGAGACCCAGTACTTC. It specifies CASSPEGLAQETQYF.

V and J are TRBV4-3 and TRBJ1-3; D perhaps matches TRBD1 (6 bases). The CDR3 extends over 14 amino acids. Looked up from germline, CDR1 is LGHNA and CDR2 is YSLEER. V shed 4 bases and J shed 4 bases, with 11 bases lying between them. As DNA, the CDR3 is TGCGCCAGCAGCCGGGGGGGGCCCGGAAACACCATATATTTT. Translating it yields CASSRGGPGNTIYF.

This sequence joins TRBV10-2 and TRBJ1-4, with no clear D. CDR3 length equals 15 residues. Looked up from germline, CDR1 is WSHSY and CDR2 is SAAADI. V lost 4 bases and J 0 bases, leaving 9 bases between the germline ends. CDR3 DNA: TGCGCCAGCAGTGTGTCCGAGACAACTAATGAAAAACTGTTTTTT. It codes for CASSVSETTNEKLFF.

This chain connects TRBV6-6 to TRBJ2-7; 8 bases agree with TRBD1. The V gene end was trimmed by 2 bases and the J gene end by 5 bases; junction bases not matched to a gene: 8. CDR3 size: 15 residues. The V gene's germline CDR1 is MNHNY and CDR2 SVGAGI (reference sequence). CDR3 loop: CASSYGQGGSHEQYF. Here the CDR3 DNA reads TGTGCCAGCAGTTACGGACAGGGCGGTTCCCACGAGCAGTACTTC.

This chain links TRBV9 with TRBJ1-1, with D unresolved. The CDR3 sequence is 13 residues long. From germline, CDR1 is SGDLS and CDR2 YYNGEE. V lost 4 bases, J lost 0 bases, and 7 bases lay in between. CDR3 region: CASSSSMNTEAFF. CDR3 DNA: TGTGCCAGCAGCTCCAGTATGAACACTGAAGCTTTCTTT.

CDR3 coding DNA: TGTGCCAGCAGCCCACTAGCGGGAGGGCCCCAAGAGACCCAGTACTTC. Amino acids: CASSPLAGGPQETQYF. This rearrangement joins TRBV14 to TRBJ2-5; 13 positions agree with TRBD2. The J segment lost 1 base and the V segment lost 4 bases, leaving 3 bases of the junction unmatched. This CDR3 is 16 amino acids long. Germline values: CDR1 SGHDN, CDR2 FVKESK.

The chain joins TRBV19 to TRBJ2-3; 9 bases are a match to TRBD2. With 7 bases clipped from V and 5 bases from J, the junction kept 7 bases outside the gene matches. Germline lookup yields CDR1 LNHDA and CDR2 SQIVND (reference sequence). The CDR3 runs 14 residues. In DNA, the CDR3 is TGTGCCAGTAACGCGGGGGGGCCGAAAGATACGCAGTATTTT. Protein sequence: CASNAGGPKDTQYF.

This clone was counted between two and nine times. The V gene is TRBV7-2, the J gene TRBJ2-5; D perhaps matches TRBD1 (6 bases). CDR1 is SGHTA and CDR2 is FQGNSA in the germline V gene. The CDR3 is 14 amino acids. V was pared by 5 bases and J by 1 base, with 11 bases between. CDR3 nucleotides: TGTGCCAGCAGCGCCACAGGGATCCAAGAGACCCAGTACTTC. Translated: CASSATGIQETQYF.

Comment on this clone: This sample also contains other DNA sequences that code for the same CDR3. The chain couples TRBV18 to TRBJ2-1; 7 bases map to TRBD1. CDR1 KGHSH and CDR2 LQKENI come from the germline V gene. The length of the CDR3 is 15 residues. With V trimmed by 6 bases and J by 0 bases, 5 bases remained unmatched. The CDR3 reads CASSPGQSSYNEQFF. CDR3 in DNA: TGTGCCAGCTCGCCGGGACAGAGCTCCTACAATGAGCAGTTCTTC. Drawing the rest from reference TRBV18 and TRBJ2-1, the complete variable domain is NAGVMQNPRHLVRRRGQEARLRCSPMKGHSHVYWYRQLPEEGLKFMVYLQKENIIDESGMPKERFSAEFPKEGPSILRIQQVVRGDSAAYFCASSPGQSSYNEQFFGPGTRLTVL.

The chain carries TRBV29-1 and TRBJ2-6; a weak D match, TRBD2 (6 bases). The CDR3 sequence is 14 residues long. Trimming took 5 bases from V and 4 from J, leaving 12 bases between them. The germline gives CDR1 SQVTM, CDR2 ANQGSEA. The CDR3 protein is CSVIGDSGANVLTF. CDR3 sequence (DNA): TGCAGCGTTATTGGGGACTCCGGGGCCAACGTCCTGACTTTC.